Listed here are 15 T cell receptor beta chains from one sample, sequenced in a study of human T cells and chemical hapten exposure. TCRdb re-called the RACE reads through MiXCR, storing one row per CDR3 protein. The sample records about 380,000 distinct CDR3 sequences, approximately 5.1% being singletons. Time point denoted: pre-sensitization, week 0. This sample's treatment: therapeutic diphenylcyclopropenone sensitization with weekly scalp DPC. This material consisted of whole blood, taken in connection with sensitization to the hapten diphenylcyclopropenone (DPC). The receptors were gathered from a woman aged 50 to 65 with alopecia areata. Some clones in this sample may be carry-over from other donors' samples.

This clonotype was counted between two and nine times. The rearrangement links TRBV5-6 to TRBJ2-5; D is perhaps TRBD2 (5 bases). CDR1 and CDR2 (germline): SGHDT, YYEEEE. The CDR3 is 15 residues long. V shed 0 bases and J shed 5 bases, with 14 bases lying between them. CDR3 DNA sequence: TGTGCCAGCAGCTTGGAACTTACTAGTCGCGAGACCCAGTACTTC. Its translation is CASSLELTSRETQYF.

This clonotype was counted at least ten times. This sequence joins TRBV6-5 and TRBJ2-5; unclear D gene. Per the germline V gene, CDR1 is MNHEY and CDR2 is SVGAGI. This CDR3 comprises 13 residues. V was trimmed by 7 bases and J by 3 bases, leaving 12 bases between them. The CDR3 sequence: CASMSGLEETQYF. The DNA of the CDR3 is TGTGCCAGCATGTCCGGGCTAGAAGAGACCCAGTACTTC.

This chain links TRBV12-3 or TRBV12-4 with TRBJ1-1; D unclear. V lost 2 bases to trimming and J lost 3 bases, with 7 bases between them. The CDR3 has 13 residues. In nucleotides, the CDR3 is TGTGCCAGCAGTTTATTGAGCGACACTGAAGCTTTCTTT. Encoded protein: CASSLLSDTEAFF.

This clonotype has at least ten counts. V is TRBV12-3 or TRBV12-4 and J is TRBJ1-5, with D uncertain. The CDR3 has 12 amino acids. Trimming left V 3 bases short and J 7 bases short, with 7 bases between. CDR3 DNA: TGTGCCAGCAGTTTCCTGGACCAGCCCCAGCATTTT. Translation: CASSFLDQPQHF.

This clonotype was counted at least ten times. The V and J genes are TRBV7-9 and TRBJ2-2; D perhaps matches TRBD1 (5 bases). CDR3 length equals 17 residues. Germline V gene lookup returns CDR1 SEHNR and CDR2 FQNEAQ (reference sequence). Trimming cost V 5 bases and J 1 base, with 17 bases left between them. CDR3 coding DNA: TGTGCCAGCAGCCCAGGGCCGGACAAACTGAACACCGGGGAGCTGTTTTTT. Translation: CASSPGPDKLNTGELFF.

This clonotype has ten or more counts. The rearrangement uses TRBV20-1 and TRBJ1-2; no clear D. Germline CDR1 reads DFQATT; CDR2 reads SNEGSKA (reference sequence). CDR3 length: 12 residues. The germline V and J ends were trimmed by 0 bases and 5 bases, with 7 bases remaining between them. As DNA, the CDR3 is TGCAGTGCTAGAGATCCCCAATATGGCTACACCTTC. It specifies CSARDPQYGYTF.

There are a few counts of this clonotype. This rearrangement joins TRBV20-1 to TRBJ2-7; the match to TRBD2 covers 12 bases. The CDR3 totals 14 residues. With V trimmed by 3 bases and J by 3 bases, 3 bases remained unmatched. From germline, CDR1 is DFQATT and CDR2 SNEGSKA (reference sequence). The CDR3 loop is CSASTSGGYYEQYF. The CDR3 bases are TGCAGTGCTAGTACTAGCGGGGGGTACTACGAGCAGTACTTC.

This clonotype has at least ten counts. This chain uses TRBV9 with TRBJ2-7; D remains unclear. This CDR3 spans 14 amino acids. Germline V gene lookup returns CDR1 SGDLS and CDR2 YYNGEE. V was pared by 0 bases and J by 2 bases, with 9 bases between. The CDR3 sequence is CASSVGQLTYEQYF. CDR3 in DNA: TGTGCCAGCAGCGTAGGGCAGCTCACCTACGAGCAGTACTTC.

The CDR3 DNA sequence: TGTGCCAGCAGTTGGGGGGAGACCACAGATACGCAGTATTTT. Protein product: CASSWGETTDTQYF. The chain is built from TRBV28 and TRBJ2-3, with a tentative D call TRBD2 (6 bases). V was pared by 4 bases and J by 2 bases, with 10 bases between. This CDR3 contains 14 residues. Germline V CDR1 and CDR2: MDHEN, SYDVKM.

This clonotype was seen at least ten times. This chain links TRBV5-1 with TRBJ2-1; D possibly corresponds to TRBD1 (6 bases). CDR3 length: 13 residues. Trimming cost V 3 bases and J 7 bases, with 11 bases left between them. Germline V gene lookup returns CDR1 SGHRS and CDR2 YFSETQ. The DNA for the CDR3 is TGCGCCAGCAGCTCATTACAGGGAAATGAGCAGTTCTTC. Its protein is CASSSLQGNEQFF.

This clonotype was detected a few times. CDR3 nucleotides: TGCGCCAGCAGCCAAGATACAGAGAACACTGAAGCTTTCTTT. Residues: CASSQDTENTEAFF. V and J are TRBV4-1 and TRBJ1-1; D call uncertain. Germline V gene sequence: CDR1 MGHRA, CDR2 YSYEKL. CDR3 length equals 14 residues. The V and J ends lost 0 bases and 1 base respectively, with 6 bases between them.

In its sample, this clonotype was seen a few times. Here the CDR3 DNA reads TGTGCCAGCAGTTCCGGACAGGGAGGCCCTCTCGGTGGCTACACCTTC. Translated, it gives CASSSGQGGPLGGYTF. The chain links TRBV6-2 or TRBV6-3 to TRBJ1-2, with 8 bases aligning to TRBD1. This CDR3 has 16 residues. Trimming cost V 4 bases and J 7 bases; bases outside gene matches: 14. Germline V gene sequence: CDR1 MNHEY, CDR2 SVGEGT.

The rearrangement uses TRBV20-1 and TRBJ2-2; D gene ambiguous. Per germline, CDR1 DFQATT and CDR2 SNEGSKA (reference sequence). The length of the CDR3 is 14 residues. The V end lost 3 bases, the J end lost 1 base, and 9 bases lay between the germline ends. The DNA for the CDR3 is TGCAGTGCTAGGAGCCAGAGGAACACCGGGGAGCTGTTTTTT. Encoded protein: CSARSQRNTGELFF.

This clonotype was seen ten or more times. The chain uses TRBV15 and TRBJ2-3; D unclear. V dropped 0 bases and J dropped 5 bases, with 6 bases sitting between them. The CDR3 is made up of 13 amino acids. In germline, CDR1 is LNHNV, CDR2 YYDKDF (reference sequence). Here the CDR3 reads CATSRDLRDTQYF. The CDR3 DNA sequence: TGTGCCACCAGCAGAGATCTTAGAGATACGCAGTATTTT.

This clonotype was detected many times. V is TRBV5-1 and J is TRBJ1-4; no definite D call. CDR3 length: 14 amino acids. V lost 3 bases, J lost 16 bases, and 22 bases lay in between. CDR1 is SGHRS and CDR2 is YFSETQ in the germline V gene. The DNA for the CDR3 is TGCGCCAGCAGCTCCCCGACCGACGACCGGACTGAGTTTTTT. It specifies CASSSPTDDRTEFF.